This passage covers 25 T cell receptor beta chains from one sample sequenced in a study of cytomegalovirus exposure and HLA in healthy donors (dated by TCRdb to about 2017). The library was produced with the immunoSEQ multiplex PCR assay. For the multiplex PCR, a mixture combining 60 forward primers for TCR Vbeta segments and 13 reverse primers for TCR Jbeta segments was used. TCRdb limited this immuneACCESS table to in-frame rearrangements with V and J called. A share of clones is missing; checked studies link under half to unresolved V genes, and the rest is unexplained. This sample holds around 150,000 clones; 79% were observed only once. The leading ten clones occupy roughly 6% of the sample. Sequencing was done on a sample of PBMCs. Receptor source: a middle-aged man in good health and CMV-seropositive.

The chain has TRBV19 and TRBJ2-7; tentatively, D is TRBD1 (6 bases). This CDR3 spans 14 amino acids. Deletions cut 4 bases from V and 3 bases from J, with 13 bases between. Germline V gene lookup returns CDR1 LNHDA and CDR2 SQIVND (reference sequence). CDR3 DNA sequence: TGTGCCAGTAGTAGTACCGGGACAAGCTACGAGCAGTACTTC. Protein product: CASSSTGTSYEQYF.

The chain employs TRBV11-2 and TRBJ1-1, with 11 nucleotides matching TRBD1. This CDR3 has 14 amino acids. Germline loops: CDR1 SGHAT, CDR2 FQNNGV. V dropped 3 bases and J dropped 5; count of bases not matched to a gene: 2. The chain's CDR3 is CASSLDRGQTEAFF. The CDR3 DNA is TGTGCCAGCAGCTTGGACAGGGGGCAGACTGAAGCTTTCTTT.

The chain uses TRBV5-1 and TRBJ2-2; 13 nucleotides match TRBD2. CDR1 SGHRS and CDR2 YFSETQ come from the germline V gene. There are 16 residues in the CDR3. Unmatched junction bases numbered 1, after V lost 3 bases and J lost 2 bases. CDR3: CASSWTSGRNTGELFF. The CDR3 region has the DNA TGCGCCAGCAGCTGGACTAGCGGGAGAAACACCGGGGAGCTGTTTTTT.

The chain links TRBV16 to TRBJ2-5; 9 bases agree with TRBD1. CDR3 length: 15 residues. The junction had 3 bases not matched to a gene; V was cut back by 4 bases and J by 0 bases. CDR1 KGHSY and CDR2 FQNENV come from the germline V gene. The CDR3 nucleotides are TGTGCCAGCAGCCCCGACAGGGGGTACCAAGAGACCCAGTACTTC. Amino acids: CASSPDRGYQETQYF.

The chain has TRBV15 and TRBJ2-1; a weak D match, TRBD2 (5 bases). V was trimmed by 0 bases and J by 5 bases, leaving 8 bases between them. Germline V gives CDR1 LNHNV, CDR2 YYDKDF (reference sequence). There are 14 residues in the CDR3. CDR3 region: CATSRESGNNEQFF. CDR3 in DNA: TGTGCCACCAGCAGAGAGAGCGGAAACAATGAGCAGTTCTTC.

V and J are TRBV19 and TRBJ2-6, with D tentatively TRBD2 (6 bases). CDR3 length: 20 residues. V lost 7 bases and J lost 0, with 25 bases in between. Germline V gene sequence: CDR1 LNHDA, CDR2 SQIVND (reference sequence). CDR3 protein: CASNIRGAGQISSGANVLTF. In DNA form, the CDR3 reads TGTGCCAGTAATATCCGGGGAGCGGGCCAAATAAGCTCTGGGGCCAACGTCCTGACTTTC. Looking up the rest from reference TRBV19 and TRBJ2-6 gives the full variable domain: DGGITQSPKYLFRKEGQNVTLSCEQNLNHDAMYWYRQDPGQGLRLIYYSQIVNDFQKGDIAEGYSVSREKKESFPLTVTSAQKNPTAFYLCASNIRGAGQISSGANVLTFGAGSRLTVL.

The chain links TRBV7-2 to TRBJ1-2; no firm D call. The CDR3 extends over 16 amino acids. Trimming cost V 6 bases and J 2 bases, with 19 bases left between them. Germline CDR1 SGHTA, CDR2 FQGNSA. Here the CDR3 DNA reads TGTGCCAGCAGTTTGGCCGCTGAACAGACGAACTATGGCTACACCTTC. Residues: CASSLAAEQTNYGYTF.

The rearrangement links TRBV2 to TRBJ2-4; TRBD2 might be the D (5 bases). The germline V gene has CDR1 SNHLY and CDR2 FYNNEI. V lost 0 bases to trimming and J lost 7 bases, with 13 bases between them. This CDR3 spans 15 amino acids. CDR3 in DNA: TGTGCCAGCAGTGAAGCCCGAGGGATGGGGAACATTCAGTACTTC. Translation: CASSEARGMGNIQYF.

This clone has just one count. The genes are TRBV5-4 and TRBJ2-5, with TRBD1 as a possible D gene (5 bases). The last part of the DNA fits TRBJ2-7 better; the J call may be wrong. CDR3 size: 12 residues. The germline gives CDR1 SGHNT, CDR2 YYREEE (reference sequence). The CDR3 sequence is CASSFDSYEQYF. CDR3 DNA sequence: TGTGCCAGCAGCTTTGACAGCTACGAGCAGTACTTC.

The rearrangement uses TRBV30 and TRBJ1-1; possible D gene TRBD1, 5 bases. Deletions cut 0 bases from V and 4 bases from J, with 9 bases between. CDR1 and CDR2 (germline): GTSNPN, SVGIG (reference sequence). This CDR3 region has 13 residues. CDR3 bases: TGTGCCTGGAGTGTATCGGGGGTCACTGAAGCTTTCTTT. This sequence encodes CAWSVSGVTEAFF.

CDR3 in DNA: TGTGCCAGCATTGCTAGCGGGCTGGATACGCAGTATTTT. It translates to CASIASGLDTQYF. The rearrangement uses TRBV28 and TRBJ2-3; TRBD2 aligns across 8 bases. The CDR3 sequence is 13 residues long. Germline CDR1 MDHEN, CDR2 SYDVKM. The V gene end was trimmed by 7 bases and the J gene end by 6 bases; junction bases not matched to a gene: 6. Looking up the rest from reference TRBV28 and TRBJ2-3 gives the full variable domain: DVKVTQSSRYLVKRTGEKVFLECVQDMDHENMFWYRQDPGLGLRLIYFSYDVKMKEKGDIPEGYSVSREKKERFSLILESASTNQTSMYLCASIASGLDTQYFGPGTRLTVL.

The J gene is TRBJ2-3, the V gene TRBV5-4; TRBD2 agrees at 9 bases. The trim removed 3 bases at V and 7 bases at J, leaving 15 bases unmatched. Germline CDR1 is SGHNT and CDR2 is YYREEE (reference sequence). CDR3 length: 17 amino acids. The CDR3 nucleotides read TGTGCCAGCAGCTGGGGCGGAGGGGCGGGAGGGCCATATACGCAGTATTTT. Protein product: CASSWGGGAGGPYTQYF.

The CDR3 loop is CASSPGVAGVSGELFF. In DNA, the CDR3 is TGTGCCAGCAGCCCAGGCGTAGCGGGAGTGTCTGGGGAGCTGTTTTTT. The chain combines TRBV7-9 with TRBJ2-2; 9 bases align to TRBD2. This CDR3 is 16 amino acids long. Germline lookup yields CDR1 SEHNR and CDR2 FQNEAQ (reference sequence). The J segment lost 8 bases and the V segment lost 5 bases, leaving 12 bases of the junction unmatched.

The chain carries TRBV5-4 and TRBJ1-4, with D possibly matching TRBD1 (6 bases). Trimming pared 1 base from V and 4 bases from J, leaving 11 bases between. The CDR3 loop spans 15 amino acids. Per the germline V gene, CDR1 is SGHNT and CDR2 is YYREEE (reference sequence). This chain's CDR3 is CASSLRQENNEKLFF. CDR3 nucleotide sequence: TGTGCCAGCAGCTTGCGACAGGAAAATAATGAAAAACTGTTTTTT.

Notes on this clone: Its ends do not fully match the called genes, so a read error is possible. V gene TRBV6-1 combines with J gene TRBJ2-7; 9 bases are shared with TRBD1. This CDR3 has 15 residues. CDR1 and CDR2 (germline): MNHNS, SASEGT. CDR3 loop: CASRGQGDRPYGQYF. The CDR3 nucleotides read TGTGCCAGCAGGGGACAGGGAGATCGCCCCTACGGGCAGTACTTC.

The chain combines TRBV5-1 with TRBJ2-1; D may be TRBD1 (5 bases). Trimming pared 0 bases from V and 8 bases from J, leaving 12 bases between. The V gene's germline CDR1 is SGHRS and CDR2 YFSETQ. The CDR3 loop spans 14 amino acids. The CDR3 spells CASSLGGQGHEQFF. CDR3 nucleotide sequence: TGCGCCAGCAGCTTGGGGGGTCAGGGTCATGAGCAGTTCTTC. Full variable domain (remainder filled in from reference TRBV5-1 and TRBJ2-1): KAGVTQTPRYLIKTRGQQVTLSCSPISGHRSVSWYQQTPGQGLQFLFEYFSETQRNKGNFPGRFSGRQFSNSRSEMNVSTLELGDSALYLCASSLGGQGHEQFFGPGTRLTVL.

V usage is TRBV27 and J usage is TRBJ2-7, with 10 bases aligning to TRBD1. CDR1 and CDR2 (germline): MNHEY, SMNVEV (reference sequence). CDR3 length: 13 amino acids. V lost 4 bases, J lost 9 bases, and 6 bases stayed unmatched. The CDR3 coding sequence is TGTGCCAGCAGTTGGACAGGGGGGAGGGGGCAGTACTTC. As protein: CASSWTGGRGQYF.

This chain uses TRBV5-1 with TRBJ1-2; 7 bases are shared with TRBD1. This CDR3 comprises 16 residues. The junction had 17 bases not matched to a gene; V was cut back by 4 bases and J by 8 bases. CDR1 and CDR2 from the germline V gene are SGHRS and YFSETQ. CDR3 bases: TGCGCCAGCAGCAGGGGACAGATGAACTACGCAGGGGGCTACACCTTC. This codes for CASSRGQMNYAGGYTF.

The chain employs TRBV6-1 and TRBJ2-2; 7 bases line up with TRBD1. V gave up 8 bases and J gave up 3 bases; unmatched junction bases: 9. Germline V CDR1 and CDR2: MNHNS, SASEGT. CDR3 length: 15 residues. The CDR3 sequence: CASARKRGHTGELFF. The CDR3 bases are TGTGCCAGCGCCAGGAAAAGGGGGCACACCGGGGAGCTGTTTTTT.

This chain connects TRBV28 to TRBJ2-3, with 9 positions matching TRBD1. Germline V gene lookup returns CDR1 MDHEN and CDR2 SYDVKM. The length of the CDR3 is 14 residues. The V segment lost 7 bases and the J segment 6 bases; nucleotides outside the gene matches: 8. The CDR3 bases are TGTGCCAGCACCGCCGGGACAGGGTGGGATACGCAGTATTTT. Protein product: CASTAGTGWDTQYF.

This clone was seen a few times. This chain links TRBV10-3 with TRBJ1-1, with 7 nucleotides matching TRBD1. CDR1 is ENHRY and CDR2 is SYGVKD in the germline V gene. This CDR3 comprises 13 residues. V lost 6 bases and J lost 5; bases outside the gene matches: 6. The CDR3 is CAIRPTGRTEAFF. The DNA for the CDR3 is TGTGCCATCAGACCGACAGGGCGGACTGAAGCTTTCTTT.

The rearrangement joins TRBV29-1 to TRBJ2-5; 9 positions agree with TRBD1. The CDR3 is 13 amino acids. From germline, CDR1 is SQVTM and CDR2 ANQGSEA. The junction had 8 bases not matched to a gene; V was cut back by 7 bases and J by 5 bases. As DNA, the CDR3 is TGCAGCGCCGTCGGGACAGGGCGCGAGACCCAGTACTTC. The encoded protein is CSAVGTGRETQYF.

This chain connects TRBV7-2 to TRBJ2-7; D gene ambiguous. CDR1 is SGHTA and CDR2 is FQGNSA in the germline V gene. The V end lost 3 bases, the J end lost 0 bases, and 9 bases lay between the germline ends. The CDR3 has 14 amino acids. In DNA form, the CDR3 reads TGTGCCAGCAGCTTGCGACTCGACTCCTACGAGCAGTACTTC. It translates to CASSLRLDSYEQYF.

The chain has TRBV2 and TRBJ1-4; D is unclear. The CDR3 has 16 residues. Trimming removed 4 bases at V and 0 bases at J, with 12 bases between. CDR1 and CDR2 from the germline V gene are SNHLY and FYNNEI. The CDR3 sequence is CASSAGIRATNEKLFF. The DNA of the CDR3 is TGTGCCAGCAGTGCTGGTATCCGAGCAACTAATGAAAAACTGTTTTTT.

CDR3 coding DNA: TGCGCCAGCAGCCGGCCAGGGGGCGGGGAGACCCAGTACTTC. This encodes CASSRPGGGETQYF. The V gene is TRBV4-1, the J gene TRBJ2-5; 8 nucleotides match TRBD1. The CDR3 is 14 residues long. Germline assignment: CDR1 MGHRA and CDR2 YSYEKL. With V trimmed by 4 bases and J by 5 bases, 6 bases remained unmatched.